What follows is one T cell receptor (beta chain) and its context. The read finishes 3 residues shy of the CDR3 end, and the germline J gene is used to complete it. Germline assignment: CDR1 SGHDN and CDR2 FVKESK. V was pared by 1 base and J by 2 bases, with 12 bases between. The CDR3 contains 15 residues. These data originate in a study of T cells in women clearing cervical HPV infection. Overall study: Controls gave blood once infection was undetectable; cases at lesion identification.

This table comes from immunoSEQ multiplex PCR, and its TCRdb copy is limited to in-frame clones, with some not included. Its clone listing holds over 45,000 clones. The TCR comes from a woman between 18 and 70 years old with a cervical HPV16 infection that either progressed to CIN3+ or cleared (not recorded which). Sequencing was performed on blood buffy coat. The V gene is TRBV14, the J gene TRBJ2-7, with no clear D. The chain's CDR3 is CASSQAAGYPYEQYF. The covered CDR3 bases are TGTGCCAGCAGCCAAGCCGCAGGCTACCCCTACGAG.